This T cell receptor beta chain was captured by sequencing in a study of early T cells in non-severe SARS-CoV-2 infection. TCRdb reprocessed the 5' RACE reads via MiXCR and lists one record per CDR3 protein. The sample holds some 29,000 distinct CDR3 sequences, approximately 5.4% seen once. The CDR3 totals 19 residues. Per germline, CDR1 SGHVS and CDR2 FQNEAQ. The ends lost 5 bases at V and 6 bases at J; junction bases unmatched: 15. The chain employs TRBV7-8 and TRBJ2-1, with 14 bases fitting TRBD2. Sequences were obtained from whole blood. The clonotype was recovered from an adult who was a healthcare worker with PCR-confirmed SARS-CoV-2 infection or an uninfected control (not recorded which). In nucleotides, the CDR3 is TGTGCCAGCAGCCATACCGGGACTAGCGGGAGTAGGGGTTTCAATGAGCAGTTCTTC. It translates to CASSHTGTSGSRGFNEQFF.